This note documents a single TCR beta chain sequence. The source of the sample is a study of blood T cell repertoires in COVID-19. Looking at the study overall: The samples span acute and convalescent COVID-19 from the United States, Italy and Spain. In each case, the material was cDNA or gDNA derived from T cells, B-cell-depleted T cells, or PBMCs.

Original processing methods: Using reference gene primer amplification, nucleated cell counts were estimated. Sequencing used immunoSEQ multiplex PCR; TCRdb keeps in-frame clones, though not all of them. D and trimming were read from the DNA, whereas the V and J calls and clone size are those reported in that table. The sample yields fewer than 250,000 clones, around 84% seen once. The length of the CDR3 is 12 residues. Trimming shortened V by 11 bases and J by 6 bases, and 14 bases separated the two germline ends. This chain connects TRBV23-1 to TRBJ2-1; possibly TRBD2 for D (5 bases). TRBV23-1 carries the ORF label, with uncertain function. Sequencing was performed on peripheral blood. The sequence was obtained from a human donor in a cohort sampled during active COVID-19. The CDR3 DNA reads TGCGCCTGGCTGCGAGGGTCCAATGAGCAGTTCTTC. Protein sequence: CAWLRGSNEQFF.